The 12 T cell receptor beta chains reported below all come from one sample, sequenced in a study of blood T cell repertoires in COVID-19. Only in-frame clones appear in the TCRdb table, and some are missing; sequencing was by immunoSEQ multiplex PCR. The sample lists around 240,000 clones, 75% to 90% occurring once. The source material was PBMCs or T cells enriched from blood (not recorded which). These receptors all stem from a man between 50 and 59 years old who had been exposed to COVID-19.

The chain links TRBV19 to TRBJ2-1; 7 bases fit TRBD2. Germline trimming cut 2 bases from V and 10 bases from J; bases unmatched to any gene: 2. CDR3 length: 12 residues. Looked up from germline, CDR1 is LNHDA and CDR2 is SQIVND (reference sequence). The CDR3: CASSIRAGEQFF. The CDR3 DNA is TGTGCCAGTAGTATAAGAGCGGGAGAGCAGTTCTTC.

The genes are TRBV11-2 and TRBJ2-3; D is unresolved. Trimming took off 0 bases at V and 0 bases at J, with 10 bases between the two ends. The germline CDR1 and CDR2 sequences are SGHAT and FQNNGV. CDR3 size: 16 residues. This CDR3 is CASSLENRASTDTQYF. In DNA, the CDR3 is TGTGCCAGCAGCTTAGAGAATAGAGCTAGCACAGATACGCAGTATTTT.

The chain links TRBV28 to TRBJ1-6; D is undetermined. This CDR3 comprises 14 residues. CDR1 is MDHEN and CDR2 is SYDVKM in the germline V gene. V lost 7 bases to trimming and J lost 4 bases, with 11 bases between them. The CDR3 DNA reads as TGTGCCAGCACACAACACAGATATAATTCACCCCTCCACTTT. As protein: CASTQHRYNSPLHF.

The CDR3 sequence is CASSLAHRDSEAFF. The CDR3 DNA is TGCGCCAGCAGCTTGGCCCACCGGGACAGTGAAGCTTTCTTT. The gene calls are TRBV5-1 and TRBJ1-1; 7 nucleotides line up with TRBD1. V was clipped by 0 bases and J by 7 bases; unmatched bases: 6. Germline CDR1 reads SGHRS; CDR2 reads YFSETQ. CDR3 length: 14 residues.

J is TRBJ2-5 and V is TRBV10-1; no definite D call. Trimming left V 8 bases short and J 7 bases short, with 17 bases between. In germline, CDR1 is WNHNN, CDR2 SYGVQD (reference sequence). The CDR3 is 13 residues long. This CDR3 reads CASQQNSLGTQYF. The CDR3 DNA sequence: TGCGCCAGCCAACAGAACTCGTTGGGGACCCAGTACTTC.

The V gene is TRBV18, the J gene TRBJ2-7, with D possibly being TRBD1 (6 bases). The length of the CDR3 is 14 residues. The V gene's germline CDR1 is KGHSH and CDR2 LQKENI. Trimming cost V 5 bases and J 6 bases, with 17 bases left between them. The DNA of the CDR3 is TGTGCCAGCTCATCTGTCATGGGACACAGCGAGCAGTACGTC. As protein: CASSSVMGHSEQYV.

The rearrangement joins TRBV5-1 to TRBJ1-1; D is unclear. V lost 2 bases to trimming and J lost 1 base, with 9 bases between them. There are 14 residues in the CDR3. Germline CDR1 is SGHRS and CDR2 is YFSETQ. The CDR3 coding sequence is TGCGCCAGCAGCTTAGGGAGGGAGAACACTGAAGCTTTCTTT. Translated, it gives CASSLGRENTEAFF. Complete variable domain (other parts from reference TRBV5-1 and TRBJ1-1): KAGVTQTPRYLIKTRGQQVTLSCSPISGHRSVSWYQQTPGQGLQFLFEYFSETQRNKGNFPGRFSGRQFSNSRSEMNVSTLELGDSALYLCASSLGRENTEAFFGQGTRLTVV.

The rearrangement joins TRBV28 to TRBJ2-7; D possibly corresponds to TRBD2 (6 bases). Germline CDR1 is MDHEN and CDR2 is SYDVKM. Deletions cut 5 bases from V and 9 bases from J, with 14 bases between. The CDR3 sequence is 12 residues long. CDR3 DNA: TGTGCCAGCAGTCTCCCCGGGGGACGGCAGTACTTC. This sequence encodes CASSLPGGRQYF.

V gene TRBV25-1 combines with J gene TRBJ1-2; 8 bases align to TRBD1. The germline CDR1 and CDR2 sequences are MGHDK and SYGVNS. V gave up 4 bases and J gave up 4 bases; unmatched junction bases: 5. The CDR3 runs to 14 residues. The CDR3 nucleotides are TGTGCCAGCAGTGGGACAGGGAAAATCTATGGCTACACCTTC. Protein: CASSGTGKIYGYTF.

CDR3 in DNA: TGTGCCTGGAGTGTGGGCGTTAACTATGGCTACACCTTC. Its translation: CAWSVGVNYGYTF. The chain couples TRBV30 to TRBJ1-2; D not certain. The CDR3 is made up of 13 amino acids. Germline CDR1 GTSNPN, CDR2 SVGIG (reference sequence). Between the trimmed V and J ends, which lost 0 bases and 1 base, there was a span of 6 bases.

The genes are TRBV7-2 and TRBJ1-4; 9 nucleotides align to TRBD1. CDR1 SGHTA and CDR2 FQGNSA come from the germline V gene. CDR3 length equals 15 residues. Germline trimming cut 3 bases from V and 5 bases from J; bases unmatched to any gene: 4. CDR3 bases: TGTGCCAGCAGCTTTACAGGGGGCGCAAATGAAAAACTGTTTTTT. Translated, it gives CASSFTGGANEKLFF. The variable domain in full, completed from reference TRBV7-2 and TRBJ1-4, reads GAGVSQSPSNKVTEKGKDVELRCDPISGHTALYWYRQSLGQGLEFLIYFQGNSAPDKSGLPSDRFSAERTGGSVSTLTIQRTQQEDSAVYLCASSFTGGANEKLFFGSGTQLSVL.

The V call is TRBV7-8, the J call TRBJ2-5; 8 nucleotides match TRBD2. Trimming removed 5 bases from V and 6 bases from J; junction bases left unmatched: 14. The germline CDR1 and CDR2 sequences are SGHVS and FQNEAQ. The CDR3 is 16 amino acids. The CDR3 loop is CASSTNPTGGAKTQYF. CDR3 sequence (DNA): TGTGCCAGCAGCACGAATCCAACGGGGGGGGCCAAGACCCAGTACTTC.